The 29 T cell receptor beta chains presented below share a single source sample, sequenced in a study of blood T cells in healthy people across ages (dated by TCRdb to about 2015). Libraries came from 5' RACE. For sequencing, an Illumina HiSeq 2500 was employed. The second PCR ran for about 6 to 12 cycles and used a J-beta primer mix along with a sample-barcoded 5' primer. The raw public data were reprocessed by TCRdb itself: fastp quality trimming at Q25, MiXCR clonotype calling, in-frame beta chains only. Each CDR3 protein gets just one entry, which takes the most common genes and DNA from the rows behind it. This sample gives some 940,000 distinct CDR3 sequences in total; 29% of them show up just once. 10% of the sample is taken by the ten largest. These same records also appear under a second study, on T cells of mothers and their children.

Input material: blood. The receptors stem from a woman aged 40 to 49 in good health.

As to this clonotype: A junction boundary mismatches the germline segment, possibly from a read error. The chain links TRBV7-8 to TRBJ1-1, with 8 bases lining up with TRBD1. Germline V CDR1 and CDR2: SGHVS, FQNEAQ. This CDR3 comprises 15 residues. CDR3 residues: CAGSYRDRKNTEAFF. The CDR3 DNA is TGTGCCGGCAGTTACCGGGACAGGAAGAACACTGAAGCTTTCTTT.

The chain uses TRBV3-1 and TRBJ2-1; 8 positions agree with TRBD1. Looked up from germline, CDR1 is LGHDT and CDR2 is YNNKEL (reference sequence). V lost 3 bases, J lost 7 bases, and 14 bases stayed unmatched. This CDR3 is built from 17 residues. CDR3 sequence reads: CASSHPAARGQWNEQFF. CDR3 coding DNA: TGTGCCAGCAGCCACCCTGCGGCCAGGGGGCAGTGGAATGAGCAGTTCTTC.

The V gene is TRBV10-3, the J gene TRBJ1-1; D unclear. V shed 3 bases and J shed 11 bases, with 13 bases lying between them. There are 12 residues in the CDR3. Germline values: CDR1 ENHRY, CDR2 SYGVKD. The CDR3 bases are TGTGCCATCAGTGACCCCGGGAGGGAGGCTTTCTTT. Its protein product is CAISDPGREAFF.

The CDR3 loop reads CATLPDRGIRNTEAFF. DNA for the CDR3: TGTGCCACATTACCCGACAGGGGGATTCGGAACACTGAAGCTTTCTTT. The gene calls are TRBV2 and TRBJ1-1; 9 nucleotides match TRBD1. From germline, CDR1 is SNHLY and CDR2 FYNNEI. The CDR3 has 16 residues. V trimming: 10 bases; J trimming: 1 base; junction bases outside the gene matches: 13.

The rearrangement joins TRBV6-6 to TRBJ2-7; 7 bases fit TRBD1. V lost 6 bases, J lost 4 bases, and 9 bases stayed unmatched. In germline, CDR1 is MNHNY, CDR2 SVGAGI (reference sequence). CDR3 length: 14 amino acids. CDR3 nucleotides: TGTGCCAGCAGCCCCGGGACAGAAGAATACGAGCAGTACTTC. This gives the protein CASSPGTEEYEQYF.

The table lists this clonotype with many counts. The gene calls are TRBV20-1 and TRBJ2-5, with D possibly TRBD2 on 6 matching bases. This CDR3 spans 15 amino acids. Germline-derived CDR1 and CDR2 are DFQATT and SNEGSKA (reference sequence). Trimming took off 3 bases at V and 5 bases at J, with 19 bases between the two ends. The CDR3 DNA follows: TGCAGTGCTAGTCGATGGGGGGATCCAAAGGAGACCCAGTACTTC. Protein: CSASRWGDPKETQYF.

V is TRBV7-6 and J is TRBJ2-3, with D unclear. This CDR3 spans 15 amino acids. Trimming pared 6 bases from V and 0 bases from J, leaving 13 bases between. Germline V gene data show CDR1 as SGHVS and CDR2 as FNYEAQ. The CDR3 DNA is TGTGCCAGCAGTACGGGCCTTCCTAGCACAGATACGCAGTATTTT. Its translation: CASSTGLPSTDTQYF.

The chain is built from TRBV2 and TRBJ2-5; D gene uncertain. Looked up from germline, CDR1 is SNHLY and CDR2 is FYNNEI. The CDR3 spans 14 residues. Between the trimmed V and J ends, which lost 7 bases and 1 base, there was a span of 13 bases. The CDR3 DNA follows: TGTGCCAGCACGATCGGTCAGTTCCAAGAGACCCAGTACTTC. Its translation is CASTIGQFQETQYF.

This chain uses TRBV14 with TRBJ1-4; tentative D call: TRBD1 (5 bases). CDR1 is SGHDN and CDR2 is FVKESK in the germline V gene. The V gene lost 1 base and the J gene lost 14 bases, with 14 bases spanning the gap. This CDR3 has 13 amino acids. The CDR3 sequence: CASSQGPGRGLFF. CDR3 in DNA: TGTGCCAGCAGCCAAGGCCCGGGACGCGGGCTGTTTTTT. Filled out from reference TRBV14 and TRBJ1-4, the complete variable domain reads EAGVTQFPSHSVIEKGQTVTLRCDPISGHDNLYWYRRVMGKEIKFLLHFVKESKQDESGMPNNRFLAERTGGTYSTLKVQPAELEDSGVYFCASSQGPGRGLFFGSGTQLSVL.

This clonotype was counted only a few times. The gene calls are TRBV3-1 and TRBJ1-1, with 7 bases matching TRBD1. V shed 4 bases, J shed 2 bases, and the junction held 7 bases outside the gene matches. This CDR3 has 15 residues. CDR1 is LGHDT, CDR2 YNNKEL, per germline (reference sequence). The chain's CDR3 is CASSPLNRGNTEAFF. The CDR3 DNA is TGTGCCAGCAGCCCGTTAAACAGGGGAAACACTGAAGCTTTCTTT.

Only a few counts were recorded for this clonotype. DNA for the CDR3: TGCAGCGTTGGGTCTCCTTCCTCCTACGAGCAGTACTTC. Protein product: CSVGSPSSYEQYF. The V and J genes are TRBV29-1 and TRBJ2-7, with unresolved D. The CDR3 consists of 13 residues. Germline lookup yields CDR1 SQVTM and CDR2 ANQGSEA. Deletions cut 4 bases from V and 0 bases from J, with 10 bases between.

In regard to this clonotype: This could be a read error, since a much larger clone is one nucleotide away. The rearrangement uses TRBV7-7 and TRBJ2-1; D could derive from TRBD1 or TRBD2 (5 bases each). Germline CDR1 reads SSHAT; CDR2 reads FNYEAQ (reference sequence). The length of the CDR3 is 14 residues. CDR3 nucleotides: TGTGCTAGCAGCTTAAATTCCCAGGGAGAGACCCAGTTCTTC. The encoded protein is CASSLNSQGETQFF.

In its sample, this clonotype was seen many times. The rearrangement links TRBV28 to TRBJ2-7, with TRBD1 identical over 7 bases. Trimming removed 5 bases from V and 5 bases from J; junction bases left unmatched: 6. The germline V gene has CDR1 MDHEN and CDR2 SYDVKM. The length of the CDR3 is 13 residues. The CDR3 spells CASSRWDSNEQYF. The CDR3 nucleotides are TGTGCCAGCAGTCGGTGGGACAGTAACGAGCAGTACTTC.

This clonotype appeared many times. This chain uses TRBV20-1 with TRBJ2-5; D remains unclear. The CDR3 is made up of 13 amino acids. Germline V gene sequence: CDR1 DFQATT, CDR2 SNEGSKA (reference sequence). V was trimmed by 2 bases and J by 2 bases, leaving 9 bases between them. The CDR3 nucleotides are TGCAGTGCTAGATTCGTAGATCAAGAGACCCAGTACTTC. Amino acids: CSARFVDQETQYF.

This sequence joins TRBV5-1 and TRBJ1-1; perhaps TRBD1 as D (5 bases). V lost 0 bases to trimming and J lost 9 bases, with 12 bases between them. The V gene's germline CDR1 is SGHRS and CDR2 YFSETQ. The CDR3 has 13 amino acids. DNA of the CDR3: TGCGCCAGCAGCTTGGTTCCGGGGGAAAAAGCTTTCTTT. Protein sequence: CASSLVPGEKAFF.

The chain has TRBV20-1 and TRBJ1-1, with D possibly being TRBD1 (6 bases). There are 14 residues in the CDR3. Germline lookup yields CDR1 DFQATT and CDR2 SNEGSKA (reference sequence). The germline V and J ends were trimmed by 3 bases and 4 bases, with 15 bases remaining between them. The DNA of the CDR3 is TGCAGTGCTAGGCACAGGGCGATTTTCACTGAAGCTTTCTTT. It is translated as CSARHRAIFTEAFF.

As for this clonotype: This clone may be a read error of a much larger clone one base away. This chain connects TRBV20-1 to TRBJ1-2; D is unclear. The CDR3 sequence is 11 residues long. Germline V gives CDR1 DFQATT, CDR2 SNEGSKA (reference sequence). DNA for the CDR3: TGCAGGGCGTCAGGAGCGCTGGGCTACACCTTC. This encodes CRASGALGYTF.

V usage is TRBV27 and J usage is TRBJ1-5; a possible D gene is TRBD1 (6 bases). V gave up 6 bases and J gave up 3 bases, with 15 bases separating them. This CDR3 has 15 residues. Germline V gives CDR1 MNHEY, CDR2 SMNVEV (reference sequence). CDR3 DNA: TGTGCCAGCAGGTCCCCCGGGACATACAATCAGCCCCAGCATTTT. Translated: CASRSPGTYNQPQHF.

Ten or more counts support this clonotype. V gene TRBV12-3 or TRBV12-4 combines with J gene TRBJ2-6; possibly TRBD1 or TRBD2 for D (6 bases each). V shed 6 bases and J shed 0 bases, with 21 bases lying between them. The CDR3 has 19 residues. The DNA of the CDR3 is TGTGCCAGCAGCCTCTGGGGGGCAACGTTATACTCTGGGGCCAACGTCCTGACTTTC. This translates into CASSLWGATLYSGANVLTF.

The CDR3 coding sequence is TGTGCCAGCAGAGAACAGGTCCCGAATCAGCCCCAGCATTTT. Amino acid sequence: CASREQVPNQPQHF. The rearrangement links TRBV6-1 to TRBJ1-5; D might be TRBD1 (5 bases). The CDR3 consists of 14 residues. Per germline, CDR1 MNHNS and CDR2 SASEGT. Trimming left V 6 bases short and J 4 bases short, with 13 bases between.

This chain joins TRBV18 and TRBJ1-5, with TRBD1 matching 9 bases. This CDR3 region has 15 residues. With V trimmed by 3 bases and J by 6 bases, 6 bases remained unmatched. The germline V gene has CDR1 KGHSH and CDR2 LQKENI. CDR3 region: CASSPSGTGSQPQHF. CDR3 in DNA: TGTGCCAGCTCACCTTCTGGGACAGGGAGTCAGCCCCAGCATTTT.

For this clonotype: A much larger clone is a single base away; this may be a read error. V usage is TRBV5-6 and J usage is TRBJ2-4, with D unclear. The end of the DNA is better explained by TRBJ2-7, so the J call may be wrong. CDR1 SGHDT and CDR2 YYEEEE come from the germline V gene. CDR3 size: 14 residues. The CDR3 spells CASRLMGLSGEQYF. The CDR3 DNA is TGTGCCAGCAGGTTAATGGGGTTATCAGGCGAGCAGTACTTC.

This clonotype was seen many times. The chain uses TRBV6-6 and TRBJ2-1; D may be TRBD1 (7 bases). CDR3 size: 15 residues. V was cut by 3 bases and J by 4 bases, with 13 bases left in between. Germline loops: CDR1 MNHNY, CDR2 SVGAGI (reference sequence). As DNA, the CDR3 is TGTGCCAGCAGTTATCAGGGGGACTTATACAATGAGCAGTTCTTC. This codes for CASSYQGDLYNEQFF.

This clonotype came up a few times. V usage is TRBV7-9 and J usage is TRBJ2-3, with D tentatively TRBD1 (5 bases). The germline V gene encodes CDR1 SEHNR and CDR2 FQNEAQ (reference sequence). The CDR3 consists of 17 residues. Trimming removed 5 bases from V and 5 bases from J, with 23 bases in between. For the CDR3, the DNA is TGTGCCAGCAGCAGAAAAGGGGCCACATGGGGTTTAGATACGCAGTATTTT. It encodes CASSRKGATWGLDTQYF.

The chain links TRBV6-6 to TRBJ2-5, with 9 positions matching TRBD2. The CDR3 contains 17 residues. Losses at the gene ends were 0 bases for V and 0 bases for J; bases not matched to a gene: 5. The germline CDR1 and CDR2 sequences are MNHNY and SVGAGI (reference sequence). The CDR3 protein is CASSYSGLAGYQETQYF. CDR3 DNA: TGTGCCAGCAGTTACTCCGGGCTAGCGGGATACCAAGAGACCCAGTACTTC.

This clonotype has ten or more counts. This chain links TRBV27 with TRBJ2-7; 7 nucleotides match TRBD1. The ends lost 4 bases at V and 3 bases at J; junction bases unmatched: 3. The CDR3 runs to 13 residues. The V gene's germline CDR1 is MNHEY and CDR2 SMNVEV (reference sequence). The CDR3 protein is CASSSTGHYEQYF. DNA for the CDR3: TGTGCCAGCAGTTCGACAGGGCACTACGAGCAGTACTTC.

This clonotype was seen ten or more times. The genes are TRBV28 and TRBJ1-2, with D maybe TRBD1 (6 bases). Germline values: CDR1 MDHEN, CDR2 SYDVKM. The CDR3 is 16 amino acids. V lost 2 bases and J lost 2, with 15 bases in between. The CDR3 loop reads CASSLPARGGNYGYTF. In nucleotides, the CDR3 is TGTGCCAGCAGTTTACCGGCCCGGGGGGGCAACTATGGCTACACCTTC.

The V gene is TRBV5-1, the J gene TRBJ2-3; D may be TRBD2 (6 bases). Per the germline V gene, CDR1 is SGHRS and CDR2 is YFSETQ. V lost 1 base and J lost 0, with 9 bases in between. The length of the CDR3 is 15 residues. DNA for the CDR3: TGCGCCAGCAGCTTGACGGGGGTGAGCACAGATACGCAGTATTTT. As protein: CASSLTGVSTDTQYF.

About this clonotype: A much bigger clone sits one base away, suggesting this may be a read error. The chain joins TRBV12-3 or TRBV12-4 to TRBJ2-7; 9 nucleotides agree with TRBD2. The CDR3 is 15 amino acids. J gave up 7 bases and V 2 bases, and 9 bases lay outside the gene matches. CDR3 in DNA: TGTGCCAGCAGTTTACTAGCGGGGCCCTACAATGAGCAGTACTTC. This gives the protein CASSLLAGPYNEQYF.